This entry lists 3 T cell receptor beta chains sequenced from one sample in a study of memory CD4+ T cells and cytomegalovirus serostatus. The sort gate was single viable CD3+CD4+CD8-CD45RO+ cells for memory CD4+ T cells. Profiled with immunoSEQ multiplex PCR; TCRdb holds only in-frame clones, not every one. Among some 65,000 clones listed, roughly 75% were seen once. Sample: memory CD4+ T cells from blood. The receptor source for this set is an adult in good health and CMV-seronegative. Some clones in this sample may be carry-over from other donors' samples.

J is TRBJ1-2 and V is TRBV7-2; 7 nucleotides line up with TRBD1. CDR3 length: 13 amino acids. V lost 3 bases and J lost 4; bases outside the gene matches: 2. CDR1 and CDR2 from the germline V gene are SGHTA and FQGNSA. CDR3 loop: CASSLGQFYGYTF. The CDR3 DNA is TGTGCCAGCAGCTTGGGACAGTTCTATGGCTACACCTTC.

In DNA, the CDR3 is TGCGCCAGCAGCCCCCAACAAACTGGGGCCAACGTCCTGACTTTC. Amino acid sequence: CASSPQQTGANVLTF. The rearrangement joins TRBV5-1 to TRBJ2-6, with D uncertain. Germline CDR1 and CDR2: SGHRS and YFSETQ. Trimming cost V 4 bases and J 2 bases, with 10 bases left between them. CDR3 length: 15 residues.

This clone was seen a single time. This chain joins TRBV6-5 and TRBJ1-2; 9 positions match TRBD1. V lost 0 bases to trimming and J lost 4 bases; unmatched junction nucleotides: 0. Germline lookup yields CDR1 MNHEY and CDR2 SVGAGI. The CDR3 totals 14 residues. The CDR3 sequence: CASSYSGQGYGYTF. The CDR3 DNA reads as TGTGCCAGCAGTTACTCGGGACAGGGCTATGGCTACACCTTC.